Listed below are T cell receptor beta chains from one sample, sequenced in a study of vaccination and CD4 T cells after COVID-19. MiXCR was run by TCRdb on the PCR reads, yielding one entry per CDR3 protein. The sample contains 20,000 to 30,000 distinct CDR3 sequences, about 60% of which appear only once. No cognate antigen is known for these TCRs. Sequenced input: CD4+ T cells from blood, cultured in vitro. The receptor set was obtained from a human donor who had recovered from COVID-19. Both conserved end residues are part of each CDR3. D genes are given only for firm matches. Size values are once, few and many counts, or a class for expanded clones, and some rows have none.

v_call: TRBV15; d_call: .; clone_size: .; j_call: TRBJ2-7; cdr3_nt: TGTGCCACCAGCAGAGATCGGCAGGCAACCTACGAGCAGTACTTC; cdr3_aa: CATSRDRQATYEQYF
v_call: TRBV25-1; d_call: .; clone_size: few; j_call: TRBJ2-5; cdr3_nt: TGTGCCAGCAGTGAAAACCCTAGGGGAGAGACCCAGTACTTC; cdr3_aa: CASSENPRGETQYF
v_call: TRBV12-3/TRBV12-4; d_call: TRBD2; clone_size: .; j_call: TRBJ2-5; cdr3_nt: TGTGCCAGCAGGGCTAGCGGGAGGGCACAAGAGACCCAGTACTTC; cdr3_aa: CASRASGRAQETQYF
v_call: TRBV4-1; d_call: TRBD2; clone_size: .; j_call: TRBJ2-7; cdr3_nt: TGCGCCAGCAGCCATGGCGTATTCCTAGCGGGAGGGCTCGAGCAGTACTTC; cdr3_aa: CASSHGVFLAGGLEQYF
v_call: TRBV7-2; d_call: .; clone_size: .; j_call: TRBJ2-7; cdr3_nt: TGTGCCAGCAGCTTCGGACTGAACTACGAGCAGTACTTC; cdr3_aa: CASSFGLNYEQYF
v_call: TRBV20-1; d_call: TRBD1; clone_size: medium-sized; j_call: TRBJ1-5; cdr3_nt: TGCAGTGCCCGGGCAGGGGGGGCCTACAATCAGCCCCAGCATTTT; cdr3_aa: CSARAGGAYNQPQHF
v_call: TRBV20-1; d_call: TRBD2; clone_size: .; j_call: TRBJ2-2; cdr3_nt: TGCAGTGCTTTTAGCGGGAGGTCCGGGGAGCTGTTTTTT; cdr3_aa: CSAFSGRSGELFF
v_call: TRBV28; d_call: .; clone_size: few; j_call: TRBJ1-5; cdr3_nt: TGTGCCAAACCGACGGATAGCAATCAGCCCCAGCATTTT; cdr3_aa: CAKPTDSNQPQHF
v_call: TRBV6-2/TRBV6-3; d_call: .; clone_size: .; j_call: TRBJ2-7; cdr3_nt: TGTGCCAGTCAATACAACAGCGCCTTCTACGAGCAGTACTTC; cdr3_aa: CASQYNSAFYEQYF
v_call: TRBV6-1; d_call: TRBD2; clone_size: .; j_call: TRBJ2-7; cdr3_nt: TGTGCCAGCAGGCTTACCCTAGCGGGAGGGCCGGTCGAGCAGTACTTC; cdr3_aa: CASRLTLAGGPVEQYF
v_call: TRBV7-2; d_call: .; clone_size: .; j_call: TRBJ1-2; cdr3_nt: TGTGCCAGCAGCTCGGGACCGACAGATAGTGGCTACACCTTC; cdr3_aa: CASSSGPTDSGYTF
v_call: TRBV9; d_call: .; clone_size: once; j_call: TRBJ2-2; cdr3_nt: TGTGCCAGCAGCGGGGAGGTGGGGCTGGCCGGGGAGCTGTTTTTT; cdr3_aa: CASSGEVGLAGELFF
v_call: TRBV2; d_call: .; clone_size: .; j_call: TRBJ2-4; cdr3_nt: TGTGCCAGCAGTGCCCGACTTGGCATTCAGTACTTC; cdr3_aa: CASSARLGIQYF
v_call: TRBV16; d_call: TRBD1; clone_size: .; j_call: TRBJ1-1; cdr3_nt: TGTGCCAGCAGCCAATTAGGACAGGGGGCGCAGAACACTGAAGCTTTCTTT; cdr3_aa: CASSQLGQGAQNTEAFF
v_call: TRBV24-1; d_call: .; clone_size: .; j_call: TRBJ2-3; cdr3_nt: TGTGCCACCAGGGGACGGATCACAGATACGCAGTATTTT; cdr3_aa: CATRGRITDTQYF
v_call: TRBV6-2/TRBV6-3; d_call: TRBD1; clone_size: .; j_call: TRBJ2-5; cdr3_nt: TGTGCCAGCAGCCCCAGGGGGAAGACCCAGTACTTC; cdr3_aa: CASSPRGKTQYF
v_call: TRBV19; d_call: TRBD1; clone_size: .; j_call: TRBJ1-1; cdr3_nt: TGTGCCAGTAGCGATGGGACAGTTGAAGCTTTCTTT; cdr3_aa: CASSDGTVEAFF
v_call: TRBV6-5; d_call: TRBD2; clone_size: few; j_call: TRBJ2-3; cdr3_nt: TGTGCCAGCAGTTACATGGTCTCTAGCGGGGCTAGCACAGATACGCAGTATTTT; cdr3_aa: CASSYMVSSGASTDTQYF
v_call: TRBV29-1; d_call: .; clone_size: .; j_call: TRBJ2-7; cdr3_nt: TGCAGCGTCGGTACGGGGATCTCCTACGAGCAGTACTTC; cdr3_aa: CSVGTGISYEQYF
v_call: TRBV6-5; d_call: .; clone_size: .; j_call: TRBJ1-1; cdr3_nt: TGTGCCAGCAGTTCGGACAAGACGAGGACTGAAGCTTTCTTT; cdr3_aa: CASSSDKTRTEAFF
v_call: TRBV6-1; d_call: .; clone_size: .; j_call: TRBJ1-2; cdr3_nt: TGTGCCAGCATCCAACGCCTCTGGGCGAAGACTAACTATGGCTACACCTTC; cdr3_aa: CASIQRLWAKTNYGYTF
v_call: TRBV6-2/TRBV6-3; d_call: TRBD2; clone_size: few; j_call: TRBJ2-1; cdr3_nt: TGTGCCAGCAGTTACGGACTAGCGGGAGGGACCTCCTACAATGAGCAGTTCTTC; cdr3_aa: CASSYGLAGGTSYNEQFF
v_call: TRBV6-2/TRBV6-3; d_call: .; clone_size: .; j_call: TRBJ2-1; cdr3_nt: TGTGCCAGCAGTTACGGGCGGAACAATGAGCAGTTCTTC; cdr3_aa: CASSYGRNNEQFF
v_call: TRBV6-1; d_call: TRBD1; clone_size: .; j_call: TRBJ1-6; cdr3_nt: TGTGCCAGCAGCGGGACAGCGAGCTCCTATAATTCACCCCTCCACTTT; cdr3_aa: CASSGTASSYNSPLHF
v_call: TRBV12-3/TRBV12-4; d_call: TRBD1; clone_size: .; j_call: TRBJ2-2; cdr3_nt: TGTGCCAGCAGTTTAGCCGGGACAGGGATGGGGCCCGGGGAGCTGTTTTTT; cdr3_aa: CASSLAGTGMGPGELFF
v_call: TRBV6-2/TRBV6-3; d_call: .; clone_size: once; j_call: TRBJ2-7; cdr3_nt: TGTGCCAGCAGTTACTCGATCGCAAACAGGGTTTCTTTCTACGAGCAGTACTTC; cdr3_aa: CASSYSIANRVSFYEQYF
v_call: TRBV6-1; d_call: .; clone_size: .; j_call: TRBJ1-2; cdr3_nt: TGTGCCAGCAGCAGCTATGGCTACACCTTC; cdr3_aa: CASSSYGYTF
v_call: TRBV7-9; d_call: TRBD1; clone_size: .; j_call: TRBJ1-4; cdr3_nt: TGTGCCAGCAGCCCCAGGGGGCTAACTGGGGAAAAACTGTTTTTT; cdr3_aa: CASSPRGLTGEKLFF
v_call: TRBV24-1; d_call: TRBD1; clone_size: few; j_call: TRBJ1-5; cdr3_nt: TGTGCCACCGGAGGGACAGGAGACCCGTACGGCAATCAGCCCCAGCATTTT; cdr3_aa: CATGGTGDPYGNQPQHF
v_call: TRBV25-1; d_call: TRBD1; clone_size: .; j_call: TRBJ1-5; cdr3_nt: TGTGCCAGCAGTGGAGTCTCTGGACAGGGCAATCAGCCCCAGCATTTT; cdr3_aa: CASSGVSGQGNQPQHF
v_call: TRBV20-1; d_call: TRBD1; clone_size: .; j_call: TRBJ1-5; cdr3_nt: TGCAGTGCGCAGCAGGGGGCGAGCAATCAGCCCCAGCATTTT; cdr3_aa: CSAQQGASNQPQHF
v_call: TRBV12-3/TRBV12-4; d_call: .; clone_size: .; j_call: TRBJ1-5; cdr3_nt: TGTGCCAGCAGTTTGAGCAGGTGGGGCAATCAGCCCCAGCATTTT; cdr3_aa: CASSLSRWGNQPQHF
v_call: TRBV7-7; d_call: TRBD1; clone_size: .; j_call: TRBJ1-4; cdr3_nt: TGTGCCAGCAGCCGCGACAGGGAGGGCAAACTGTTTTTT; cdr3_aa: CASSRDREGKLFF
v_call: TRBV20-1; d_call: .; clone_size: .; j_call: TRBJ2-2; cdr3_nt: TGCAGTGCCAGACGGGGAGATGGCACCGGGGAGCTGTTTTTT; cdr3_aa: CSARRGDGTGELFF
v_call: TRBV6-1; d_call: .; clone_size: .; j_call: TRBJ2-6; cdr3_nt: TGTGCCAGCAGTCCCCAGAGGACCTCTGGGGCCAACGTCCTGACTTTC; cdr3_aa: CASSPQRTSGANVLTF